Here is one T cell receptor beta chain with its context. The data were produced by immunoSEQ multiplex PCR, yet TCRdb's version contains in-frame clones alone and is incomplete. The table lists about 320,000 clones, around 82% of them singletons. This specimen belongs to a study of blood T cell repertoires in COVID-19. This CDR3 has 13 amino acids. Germline CDR1 and CDR2: KGHDR and SFDVKD. Trimming took 4 bases from V and 2 from J, leaving 6 bases between them. Sequenced input: peripheral blood. The TCR was taken from a woman between 45 and 60 years old with acute or convalescent COVID-19. The chain has TRBV24-1 and TRBJ2-3; D is perhaps TRBD1 (5 bases). The DNA for the CDR3 is TGTGCCACCAGTGAACAGGCCACAGATACGCAGTATTTT. Amino acids: CATSEQATDTQYF.